Shown below are 16 T cell receptor beta chains from a single sample sequenced in a study of T cells in localized non-small cell lung cancer. The table came from immunoSEQ multiplex PCR; TCRdb's copy has only in-frame clones and leaves some out. The sample carries about 45,000 clones, 65% to 90% recorded once. The specimen was peripheral blood mononuclear cells, collected before any cancer treatment. The source is a man aged 40-75 years with stage III lung adenocarcinoma.

This clone was counted only a few times. V usage is TRBV12-2 and J usage is TRBJ2-1; the D call TRBD2 from the table was never checked on the DNA. TRBV12-2 is deemed a pseudogene. The CDR3 consists of 15 residues. The CDR3 protein is CASRYRIAGRYEQFF. The CDR3 nucleotides read TGTGCAAGTCGTTACAGGATAGCGGGTCGTTATGAGCAGTTCTTC.

J is TRBJ1-4 and V is TRBV5-4, with a tentative D call TRBD1 (5 bases). Between the trimmed V and J ends, which lost 6 bases and 8 bases, there was a span of 23 bases. The CDR3 sequence is 16 residues long. Germline loops: CDR1 SGHNT, CDR2 YYREEE (reference sequence). The CDR3 sequence: CASTRGGGGNVEKLFF. CDR3 DNA: TGTGCCAGCACCCGCGGGGGGGGAGGAAACGTCGAAAAACTGTTTTTT.

This chain links TRBV5-1 with TRBJ2-3; TRBD2 might be the D (6 bases). This CDR3 is built from 15 residues. With 5 bases removed from V and 4 bases from J, the gap between germline ends came to 17 bases. The germline V gene has CDR1 SGHRS and CDR2 YFSETQ. The chain's CDR3 is CASSHRGAEADTQYF. The DNA for the CDR3 is TGCGCCAGCAGTCACCGCGGGGCCGAGGCAGATACGCAGTATTTT.

The V and J genes are TRBV7-3 and TRBJ1-1; TRBD1 might be the D (6 bases). V was trimmed by 5 bases and J by 2 bases, leaving 9 bases between them. Germline CDR1 is SGHTA and CDR2 is FQGTGA. The CDR3 is 13 residues long. The CDR3 protein is CASSPGANTEAFF. CDR3 nucleotides: TGTGCCAGCAGCCCAGGGGCTAACACTGAAGCTTTCTTT.

As DNA, the CDR3 is TGTGCCTGGAGTGTGGCAGGAAAGGGAGCCAAAAACATTCAGTACTTC. It encodes CAWSVAGKGAKNIQYF. This chain uses TRBV30 with TRBJ2-4; no clear D. The ends were cut back, 0 bases at V and 0 bases at J, with 12 bases in the middle. In germline, CDR1 is GTSNPN, CDR2 SVGIG (reference sequence). The CDR3 has 16 residues.

This chain uses TRBV30 with TRBJ2-7; D is undetermined. CDR1 and CDR2 (germline): GTSNPN, SVGIG (reference sequence). V was shortened by 1 base and J by 9 bases, with 16 bases between the two germline ends. This CDR3 is built from 13 residues. CDR3 nucleotides: TGTGCCTGGAGTGCGGTTCATTATAATCGGCAGTACTTC. Protein sequence: CAWSAVHYNRQYF.

V and J are TRBV18 and TRBJ2-6; 12 bases line up with TRBD1. The CDR3 spans 18 residues. CDR1 and CDR2 from the germline V gene are KGHSH and LQKENI. V was clipped by 0 bases and J by 5 bases; unmatched bases: 5. The CDR3 DNA follows: TGTGCCAGCTCACCACCCGGGACAGGGGGCACAAGGGCCAACGTCCTGACTTTC. Protein product: CASSPPGTGGTRANVLTF.

This sequence joins TRBV6-5 and TRBJ2-7, with 10 bases aligning to TRBD1. The trim removed 3 bases at V and 3 bases at J, leaving 2 bases unmatched. The CDR3 runs 14 residues. Per germline, CDR1 MNHEY and CDR2 SVGAGI. This chain's CDR3 is CASSYGTGDYEQYF. CDR3 coding DNA: TGTGCCAGCAGTTATGGGACAGGGGACTACGAGCAGTACTTC.

The table lists this clone with a few counts. This CDR3 is CASGPGTSGAQETQYF. CDR3 in DNA: TGTGCTAGTGGTCCGGGGACTAGCGGAGCTCAAGAGACCCAGTACTTC. V usage is TRBV12-5 and J usage is TRBJ2-5; TRBD2 matches 11 bases. CDR1 and CDR2 from the germline V gene are LGHNT and FRNRAP. The CDR3 is 16 residues long. With 5 bases clipped from V and 2 bases from J, the junction kept 7 bases outside the gene matches.

The genes are TRBV28 and TRBJ2-1, with 7 bases fitting TRBD1. Per the germline V gene, CDR1 is MDHEN and CDR2 is SYDVKM. With 3 bases clipped from V and 8 bases from J, the junction kept 7 bases outside the gene matches. The CDR3 covers 14 residues. The CDR3 is CASSLQGQRYEQFF. As DNA, the CDR3 is TGTGCCAGCAGTTTGCAGGGACAGAGGTATGAGCAGTTCTTC.

The chain is built from TRBV30 and TRBJ2-5, with TRBD1 matching over 7 bases. Per germline, CDR1 GTSNPN and CDR2 SVGIG (reference sequence). J lost 6 bases, V lost 3 bases, and 7 bases had no gene match. The CDR3 extends over 13 amino acids. CDR3 loop: CAWSETGWQTQYF. In DNA, the CDR3 is TGTGCCTGGAGCGAGACAGGGTGGCAGACCCAGTACTTC.

The gene calls are TRBV11-3 and TRBJ2-5; D ambiguous. Germline V lookup: CDR1 SGHNT, CDR2 YENEEA. Trimming removed 5 bases from V and 7 bases from J, with 14 bases in between. CDR3 length: 13 residues. CDR3 protein: CASSVDPRATQYF. The CDR3 DNA reads TGTGCCAGCAGCGTGGATCCTAGGGCGACCCAGTACTTC.

The CDR3 sequence: CASSESGATTRSGYTF. Written as DNA, the CDR3 is TGTGCCAGCAGTGAAAGCGGGGCGACCACCCGGTCTGGCTACACCTTC. The chain joins TRBV2 to TRBJ1-2; tentatively, D is TRBD1 (5 bases). The V and J ends lost 2 bases and 7 bases respectively, with 20 bases between them. Germline V lookup: CDR1 SNHLY, CDR2 FYNNEI. The CDR3 is 16 residues long.

This clone was counted only a few times. The V gene is TRBV27, the J gene TRBJ1-5, with 7 bases fitting TRBD1. J lost 6 bases, V lost 4 bases, and 6 bases had no gene match. The germline gives CDR1 MNHEY, CDR2 SMNVEV (reference sequence). The CDR3 spans 14 residues. The CDR3 protein is CASSYARGTQPQHF. CDR3 DNA: TGTGCCAGCAGTTACGCCAGGGGGACTCAGCCCCAGCATTTT.

V and J are TRBV5-6 and TRBJ1-4; D is unresolved. The CDR3 is made up of 16 amino acids. Germline V lookup: CDR1 SGHDT, CDR2 YYEEEE. The V gene lost 4 bases and the J gene lost 0 bases, with 13 bases spanning the gap. The chain's CDR3 is CASSPTPRATNEKLFF. The DNA for the CDR3 is TGTGCCAGCAGCCCTACTCCCCGGGCAACTAATGAAAAACTGTTTTTT. The full variable domain, in which reference TRBV5-6 and TRBJ1-4 provide the parts outside the CDR3, is DAGVTQSPTHLIKTRGQQVTLRCSPKSGHDTVSWYQQALGQGPQFIFQYYEEEERQRGNFPDRFSGHQFPNYSSELNVNALLLGDSALYLCASSPTPRATNEKLFFGSGTQLSVL.

The chain uses TRBV4-2 and TRBJ2-3, with D uncertain. This CDR3 has 21 amino acids. Looked up from germline, CDR1 is LGHNA and CDR2 is YNFKEQ. Deletions cut 0 bases from V and 0 bases from J, with 25 bases between. This CDR3 reads CASSQDDRRLTPSLSTDTQYF. The CDR3 bases are TGTGCCAGCAGCCAAGATGATCGCCGGCTCACACCCTCCTTAAGCACAGATACGCAGTATTTT.